These T cell receptor beta chains were read from a single sample in a study of response to subunit inactivated influenza vaccine. TCRdb processed the RT-PCR reads anew with MiXCR; each CDR3 protein has one entry. The sample holds some 570,000 distinct CDR3 sequences; roughly 10% are singletons and the top ten take approximately 11%. These sequences were also reported in another study, on T cells expressing NK-cell markers.

Sample: PBMCs from blood, taken on the day of vaccination. The receptors here all came from a man between 50 and 59 years old who received an inactivated influenza vaccine. CDR3s include the opening cysteine and the closing phenylalanine or tryptophan.

j_call	cdr3_length	v_call	cdr3_aa
TRBJ2-5	15	TRBV7-9	CASSPGPTRKETQYF
TRBJ1-1	15	TRBV7-6	CASSFRQDQNTEAFF
TRBJ2-2	14	TRBV20-1	CSARGTSNTGELFF
TRBJ2-4	20	TRBV6-2/TRBV6-3	CASSYASFYGTSGGRHIQYF
TRBJ1-1	15	TRBV19	CASSMPGQAYTEAFF
TRBJ1-4	15	TRBV18	CASSPLGTKNEKLFF
TRBJ1-4	14	TRBV5-1	CASSLGSSVEKLFF
TRBJ2-5	10	TRBV29-1	CSGARETQYF
TRBJ2-1	16	TRBV12-3/TRBV12-4	CASSRPASGGDNEQFF
TRBJ2-7	17	TRBV5-1	CASSLGRGTGTPYEQYF
TRBJ2-5	14	TRBV29-1	CSVEAIEDMETQYF
TRBJ2-2	12	TRBV20-1	CSARGRSGELFF
TRBJ2-5	15	TRBV27	CASSSLAGVQETQYF
TRBJ2-5	17	TRBV7-2	CASSLSGSGSGQETQYF
TRBJ2-7	13	TRBV6-5	CASSLGGVVEQYF
TRBJ2-6	15	TRBV12-3/TRBV12-4	CASSSPTSGANVLTF
TRBJ2-1	14	TRBV12-3/TRBV12-4	CASSLFGSPGEQFF
TRBJ1-1	15	TRBV6-5	CASSYHGKGGTEAFF
TRBJ1-1	15	TRBV7-8	CASSLGVSGWTEAFF
TRBJ2-1	13	TRBV6-2/TRBV6-3	CASSYGQGSEQFF
TRBJ2-2	13	TRBV12-3/TRBV12-4	CASSLRGAGELFF
TRBJ2-1	15	TRBV20-1	CSASQLGLVYNEQFF
TRBJ1-1	17	TRBV4-1	CASSQAQPGRRNTEAFF
TRBJ2-7	17	TRBV29-1	CSVEDRGLGTGKYEQYF
TRBJ1-1	12	TRBV29-1	CSVQEGGVEAFF
TRBJ1-1	15	TRBV4-3	CASSDWIGAVTEAFF
TRBJ2-7	15	TRBV4-3	CASSQERTGTYEQYF
TRBJ1-1	14	TRBV5-1	CASSFGQEGYEAFF
TRBJ2-3	16	TRBV5-1	CASSDPLAGGTDTQYF
TRBJ2-3	16	TRBV5-5	CASSFQGRVTTDTQYF
TRBJ2-7	14	TRBV24-1	CATSDPRSSYEQYF
TRBJ2-7	13	TRBV7-2	CASSYGLAFEQYF
TRBJ1-5	17	TRBV20-1	CSASDGSRGSSNQPQHF
TRBJ1-4	16	TRBV4-2	CASSQERVTTNEKLFF
TRBJ2-5	14	TRBV12-3/TRBV12-4	CASSRGLNEETQYF
TRBJ2-3	16	TRBV20-1	CSAKWGASDPLDTQYF
TRBJ2-1	19	TRBV27	CASSLYPDNSGSSYNEQFF
TRBJ1-5	16	TRBV10-3	CAISESKGMPRQPQHF
TRBJ2-3	20	TRBV24-1	CATSDPGLAGGPSYTDTQYF
TRBJ1-4	14	TRBV7-2	CASSSTPGREKLFF
TRBJ2-5	14	TRBV3-1	CASSRYRAEETQYF
TRBJ2-7	14	TRBV5-1	CASSGGTQGYEQYF
TRBJ1-6	16	TRBV4-3	CASSQDWGHKNSPLHF
TRBJ2-1	15	TRBV5-5	CASSSDHDKTGEQFF
TRBJ1-6	17	TRBV4-1	CASSQERTGSYNSPLHF
TRBJ2-7	15	TRBV6-2/TRBV6-3	CASSRTGTGFNEQYF
TRBJ2-1	16	TRBV24-1	CATSDAGEREYNEQFF
TRBJ1-5	13	TRBV20-1	CSARADSNQPQHF
TRBJ1-6	17	TRBV6-5	CASSYRPGQGYNSPLHF
TRBJ2-1	16	TRBV7-3	CASSSDILPSYNEQFF
TRBJ2-1	16	TRBV2	CASRASAGGGGHEQFF
TRBJ1-3	16	TRBV5-1	CASSLSGRGTGNTIYF
TRBJ2-2	14	TRBV6-2/TRBV6-3	CASKGSGNTGELFF